The 21 T cell receptor beta chains in this list originate from one sample, sequenced in a study of T-cell memory formation after mild COVID-19. TCRdb re-analysed the 5' RACE reads in MiXCR, keeping a single row per CDR3 protein. The sample contains around 320,000 distinct CDR3 sequences, 19% of which appear only once. Sequencing was done on a sample of PBMCs or a T cell subset sorted from them (not recorded which). These receptors came from a man between 18 and 35 years old who had mild COVID-19 (a few samples of this study predate the infection). Cell type and time point are not known.

The chain is built from TRBV7-9 and TRBJ1-2; D gene unclear. Germline CDR1 and CDR2: SEHNR and FQNEAQ (reference sequence). CDR3 length: 14 amino acids. The V and J ends lost 5 bases and 4 bases respectively, with 14 bases between them. CDR3 in amino acids: CASSPEEWFYGYTF. CDR3 nucleotides: TGTGCCAGCAGCCCTGAAGAATGGTTCTATGGCTACACCTTC.

This clonotype was observed a few times. V gene TRBV9 combines with J gene TRBJ2-2; 10 bases map to TRBD2. The germline V gene has CDR1 SGDLS and CDR2 YYNGEE. The trim removed 5 bases at V and 5 bases at J, leaving 9 bases unmatched. The CDR3 extends over 16 amino acids. The CDR3 nucleotides are TGTGCCAGCAGGTCTACTAGCGGGGCTAAAACCGGGGAGCTGTTTTTT. Encoded protein: CASRSTSGAKTGELFF.

This clonotype was detected a few times. As DNA, the CDR3 is TGTGCCAGCTCGACAGGGAACTATGGCTACACCTTC. It is translated as CASSTGNYGYTF. The chain couples TRBV27 to TRBJ1-2, with TRBD1 matching 7 bases. Trimming cost V 8 bases and J 2 bases; bases outside gene matches: 2. This CDR3 contains 12 residues. The germline V gene encodes CDR1 MNHEY and CDR2 SMNVEV (reference sequence).

This clonotype was picked up a small number of times. V usage is TRBV10-2 and J usage is TRBJ2-3, with TRBD2 identical over 8 bases. Trimming removed 2 bases from V and 2 bases from J; junction bases left unmatched: 9. CDR1 WSHSY and CDR2 SAAADI come from the germline V gene. The CDR3 extends over 17 amino acids. CDR3 sequence (DNA): TGCGCCAGCAGTGAGCTCCCTTGGCGGGGGGACACAGATACGCAGTATTTT. It translates to CASSELPWRGDTDTQYF.

CDR3 protein: CASISGGSTDTQYF. CDR3 nucleotide sequence: TGTGCCAGCATCAGCGGGGGGAGCACAGATACGCAGTATTTT. V is TRBV12-3 or TRBV12-4 and J is TRBJ2-3, with 9 bases matching TRBD2. The V segment lost 7 bases and the J segment 0 bases; nucleotides outside the gene matches: 2. This CDR3 has 14 residues.

CDR3 sequence (DNA): TGTGCCAGCATCCGGACAGGGGGCTTTGAAAAACTGTTTTTT. It encodes CASIRTGGFEKLFF. The rearrangement uses TRBV5-6 and TRBJ1-4; 11 positions match TRBD1. CDR3 size: 14 residues. V dropped 6 bases and J dropped 7; count of bases not matched to a gene: 5. Per germline, CDR1 SGHDT and CDR2 YYEEEE.

Only a few counts were recorded for this clonotype. The chain employs TRBV15 and TRBJ1-4; D may be TRBD1 (5 bases). This CDR3 comprises 15 residues. Trimming stripped 0 bases from V and 7 bases from J, with 12 bases between. CDR1 LNHNV and CDR2 YYDKDF come from the germline V gene (reference sequence). CDR3 in amino acids: CATSRDLQGFEKLFF. As DNA, the CDR3 is TGTGCCACCAGCAGAGATTTGCAGGGTTTTGAAAAACTGTTTTTT.

The chain combines TRBV20-1 with TRBJ2-7; 7 bases match TRBD1. This CDR3 comprises 13 residues. Trimming cost V 6 bases and J 2 bases; bases outside gene matches: 7. Germline CDR1 is DFQATT and CDR2 is SNEGSKA (reference sequence). The CDR3 spells CSAHLTGTYEQYV. The CDR3 region has the DNA TGCAGTGCCCACCTGACAGGGACCTACGAGCAGTACGTC.

V gene TRBV19 combines with J gene TRBJ1-2; no reliable D call. Germline V CDR1 and CDR2: LNHDA, SQIVND (reference sequence). Trimming stripped 3 bases from V and 4 bases from J, with 9 bases between. This CDR3 region has 13 residues. CDR3 residues: CASSIPTSYGYTF. The CDR3 bases are TGTGCCAGTAGTATCCCGACATCCTATGGCTACACCTTC.

The chain carries TRBV29-1 and TRBJ2-7, with a tentative D call TRBD1 (6 bases). CDR1 and CDR2 (germline): SQVTM, ANQGSEA. Trimming took off 4 bases at V and 3 bases at J, with 13 bases between the two ends. This CDR3 has 13 residues. CDR3 in amino acids: CSVGSARGYEQYF. The CDR3 bases are TGCAGCGTTGGGTCTGCCAGGGGCTACGAGCAGTACTTC.

The gene calls are TRBV2 and TRBJ2-5; 7 bases fit TRBD2. After removal of 8 bases from V and 4 bases from J, the junction contained 10 bases not matched to a gene. Per germline, CDR1 SNHLY and CDR2 FYNNEI. The CDR3 consists of 14 residues. CDR3 nucleotide sequence: TGTGCCAGCGGCGGGGGTAGAGGGAGAGAGACCCAGTACTTC. Amino acid sequence: CASGGGRGRETQYF.

V gene TRBV6-1 combines with J gene TRBJ1-4; maybe TRBD1 (5 bases). The V end lost 4 bases, the J end lost 10 bases, and 16 bases lay between the germline ends. In germline, CDR1 is MNHNS, CDR2 SASEGT. The CDR3 sequence is 14 residues long. The CDR3 sequence is CASSVRGRVGKLFF. DNA of the CDR3: TGTGCCAGCAGTGTTCGGGGCAGGGTTGGAAAACTGTTTTTT.

The chain employs TRBV11-2 and TRBJ2-5; TRBD1 matches 10 bases. The V segment lost 4 bases and the J segment 4 bases; nucleotides outside the gene matches: 6. Germline assignment: CDR1 SGHAT and CDR2 FQNNGV. This CDR3 spans 15 amino acids. CDR3: CASSSMDRGGETQYF. CDR3 sequence (DNA): TGTGCCAGCAGCTCAATGGACAGGGGGGGAGAGACCCAGTACTTC.

The chain recombines TRBV6-5 with TRBJ2-1, with a weak D call TRBD1 (6 bases). The CDR3 loop spans 15 amino acids. The V end lost 2 bases, the J end lost 0 bases, and 8 bases lay between the germline ends. The germline CDR1 and CDR2 sequences are MNHEY and SVGAGI. CDR3 residues: CASSYGTSSYNEQFF. The CDR3 bases are TGTGCCAGCAGTTACGGGACAAGCTCCTACAATGAGCAGTTCTTC.

The sample holds a few counts of this clonotype. The rearrangement uses TRBV7-9 and TRBJ1-5, with 7 bases that match TRBD1. This CDR3 spans 15 amino acids. V lost 5 bases to trimming and J lost 3 bases; unmatched junction nucleotides: 7. The V gene's germline CDR1 is SEHNR and CDR2 FQNEAQ (reference sequence). The CDR3 DNA reads TGTGCCAGCAGCCCGGGAGGGGGCATCAATCAGCCCCAGCATTTT. It encodes CASSPGGGINQPQHF.

This clonotype turned up a few times. The J gene is TRBJ1-6, the V gene TRBV28; perhaps TRBD1 as D (5 bases). V was trimmed by 3 bases and J by 7 bases, leaving 10 bases between them. Germline V CDR1 and CDR2: MDHEN, SYDVKM. The CDR3 contains 14 residues. The chain's CDR3 is CASSFWGDNSPLHF. DNA of the CDR3: TGTGCCAGCAGTTTCTGGGGGGACAATTCACCCCTCCACTTT.

This chain uses TRBV20-1 with TRBJ2-3, with 7 bases that match TRBD2. The CDR3 contains 14 residues. Trimming took 1 base from V and 3 from J; bases not matched to a gene: 4. The V gene's germline CDR1 is DFQATT and CDR2 SNEGSKA (reference sequence). DNA of the CDR3: TGCAGTGCTAGAGTGATTAGCGGGACAGATACGCAGTATTTT. Translation gives CSARVISGTDTQYF.

CDR3: CAISGPGQYNEQFF. The CDR3 nucleotides read TGTGCCATCAGTGGGCCGGGACAGTACAATGAGCAGTTCTTC. This rearrangement joins TRBV10-3 to TRBJ2-1, with TRBD1 identical over 7 bases. CDR3 length equals 14 residues. Germline loops: CDR1 ENHRY, CDR2 SYGVKD. With 4 bases clipped from V and 4 bases from J, the junction kept 4 bases outside the gene matches.

This clonotype has a handful of counts. The V and J genes are TRBV5-1 and TRBJ2-7, with 8 bases aligning to TRBD1. Germline trimming cut 5 bases from V and 3 bases from J; bases unmatched to any gene: 4. This CDR3 has 13 amino acids. Germline V gives CDR1 SGHRS, CDR2 YFSETQ. The CDR3 protein is CASRLGQGYEQYF. The DNA of the CDR3 is TGCGCCAGCAGACTCGGACAGGGCTACGAGCAGTACTTC.

This clonotype was observed a few times. The chain uses TRBV4-1 and TRBJ1-5; possibly TRBD1 for D (6 bases). Per the germline V gene, CDR1 is MGHRA and CDR2 is YSYEKL. This CDR3 spans 17 amino acids. With 2 bases removed from V and 2 bases from J, the gap between germline ends came to 16 bases. DNA for the CDR3: TGCGCCAGCAGCCAACTCCTACAGGGTCTGGGCAATCAGCCCCAGCATTTT. This gives the protein CASSQLLQGLGNQPQHF.

J is TRBJ1-2 and V is TRBV6-6; D uncertain. Germline-derived CDR1 and CDR2 are MNHNY and SVGAGI (reference sequence). The CDR3 is made up of 13 amino acids. Trimming took 4 bases from V and 5 from J, leaving 11 bases between them. CDR3: CASSLNRSYGYTF. The CDR3 region has the DNA TGTGCCAGCAGTTTAAATAGATCTTATGGCTACACCTTC.